The T cell receptor (beta chain) described here comes from a study of T cells in localized non-small cell lung cancer. Study-wide findings and caveats: Heterogeneity remains possible because sequencing was limited to only one tumor region. In adjacent lung, a median approximately 60 of the top 100 tumor clones were found.

Concerning this clone itself: The antigen is undetermined.

Assay used: immunoSEQ multiplex PCR; TCRdb lists only in-frame clones, some missing. The data show approximately 43,000 clones, about 88% seen once. CDR3 length: 14 amino acids. V was clipped by 6 bases and J by 3 bases, with 15 bases between them. Germline V gene lookup returns CDR1 SGHAT and CDR2 FQNNGV. The rearrangement links TRBV11-2 to TRBJ2-7; D call uncertain. Sequencing was performed on peripheral blood, taken before any cancer treatment. The source of this sequence is a woman between 18 and 50 years old with stage III lung adenocarcinoma. DNA of the CDR3: TGTGCCAGCAGGAAGCCTGGGCGGATCTACGAGCAGTACTTC. Amino acids: CASRKPGRIYEQYF.